The TCR beta chain described here comes from a study of T cells in Graves' hyperthyroidism and ophthalmopathy (dated by TCRdb to between 2019 and 2020). Concerning the study at large: Peripheral blood was sampled at the time of initial diagnosis, prior to any treatment. To identify distinguishing TCR V-J signatures, a discovery cohort of about 95 patients was used, comprising 40 to 45 with Graves' ophthalmopathy and 57 with stable Graves' hyperthyroidism. Whether ophthalmopathy could be predicted prospectively was tested in an independent validation cohort made up of some 20 hyperthyroidism patients plus 17 patients who later progressed to ophthalmopathy. For training and testing, the 110 or so patients in the discovery cohort were randomly divided in a 7:3 ratio. Thyroid tissue and blood T-cell repertoires from six Graves' hyperthyroidism patients were also compared in the study. Following sampling, methimazole starting at 30 mg daily was given to hyperthyroidism patients, and high-dose intravenous methylprednisolone was given to ophthalmopathy patients. The paper reports TCR Vbeta CDR3 sequencing of approximately 130 peripheral blood samples: approximately 41 ophthalmopathy, roughly 80 hyperthyroidism and around 17 progressor patients.

The TCR beta CDR3 regions were amplified from the RNA transcripts. The first round of RT-PCR for the TCR CDR3 was performed with the HTBI primer set and the Qiagen OneStep RT-PCR kit. The libraries were constructed in a second round of multiplex PCR and then size-selected and purified. Paired-end sequencing of the libraries was performed with 100 bp reads on an Illumina HiSeq2000. The study's own analysis went as follows. Raw data were processed with SOAPnuke, discarding reads with adapters, uncalled bases, mean Phred below 15, or no exact constant-primer or identifier match. COPE v1.2.5 was used to merge the high-quality paired reads, and each unique nucleotide sequence was defined as a clonotype. Clonotypes were aligned to IMGT TRBV, TRBD and TRBJ reference segments using MiTCR v1.1. The analysis included only V-J combinations with a frequency above 0.0001, which together covered about 99% of the repertoires. The TCS score was defined as the ratio of F50 (clonal expansion) to E x V (chaos), calculated using BLOSUM62-based TCRdist between CDR3 peptides within each V-J. Welch's t-statistics and random forest reduced several hundred V-J features to fewer than 15, which were used in a naive Bayes classifier (R e1071). TCRdb's own reprocessing of the public reads used fastp at Q25 and MiXCR and kept productive beta chains. Rows are unified per CDR3 protein, each entry keeping the most common DNA and genes. The V and J calls follow TCRdb's processing rather than the paper's. This sample comprises about 300,000 distinct CDR3 sequences, approximately 15% of them detected only once. Approximately 31% of the sample is held by the ten biggest clonotypes.

The CDR3, from cysteine to phenylalanine, totals 14 residues. Only CDR3 DNA remains: 42 bases, in frame from the first base. The germline V gene gives CDR1 as SGHVS and CDR2 as FQNEAQ. V sheds 1 base and J sheds 4 bases, leaving 9 bases between their ends. A single count supports this clonotype. No antigen is known for it. No much larger clone is present one base from it, and per-base qualities are unavailable. Just one read gives weak support. Stable Graves' hyperthyroidism was defined as no progression to ophthalmopathy during 18 months of follow-up. Hyperthyroidism patients were newly diagnosed, had a disease duration of under 2 months, and were aged 18 to 65 years. The study excluded patients with uncontrolled infections, other autoimmune diseases, pregnancy or lactation. Diagnoses were based on clinical symptoms, serum thyroxine and TRAb, thyroid ultrasound and orbital computed tomography. Ficoll-Paque density gradient centrifugation was used to isolate PBMCs from about 10 ml of fresh peripheral blood. Total RNA was extracted using Trizol reagent, and RNA quality was assessed on an Agilent 2100 Bioanalyzer.

Paper-wide results and their limitations: Most expanded thyroid clonotypes (frequency above 0.001) were also detected in blood, a finding suggesting that blood repertoires may reflect thyroid immune responses. In validation, progression to ophthalmopathy was predicted by the model with 70.59% sensitivity and 72.22% specificity, a median of 6.5 months before onset. No statistical method was used to fix the sample size in advance, and group allocation was not hidden from the investigators. A model built on a 13 V-J signature distinguished ophthalmopathy from stable hyperthyroidism, reaching about 88% sensitivity and around 81% specificity in cross-validation and 80%/75% in testing.

This chain joins TRBV7-8 to TRBJ2-3; the D gene assignment is ambiguous. The clonotype originates from a man aged 25-45 years with Graves' hyperthyroidism. Sequences were obtained from blood. CDR3 reads: CASSLVGHPDTQYF. The DNA sequence is as follows: TGTGCCAGCAGCTTAGTGGGTCACCCAGATACGCAGTATTTT.